This is a list of T cell receptor beta chains from one sample in a study of PD-L1 blockade in urothelial cancer. Profiled with immunoSEQ multiplex PCR; TCRdb holds only in-frame clones, not every one. In the table there are about 43,000 clones, more than 75% of which are singletons. The sample was PBMCs, taken around atezolizumab (anti-PD-L1) treatment. These TCRs come from an older woman with urothelial cancer. CDR3s include the opening cysteine and the closing phenylalanine or tryptophan. D genes are given only for firm matches. Clone size is not always given. Where it is, it says once, few, many or a class for expanded clones.

J,size,V,D,CDR3,DNA
TRBJ2-2,-,TRBV10-1,TRBD1,CVRQYQQGSKGARTGELFF,TGCGTCAGGCAGTATCAGCAGGGCAGTAAGGGGGCGCGCACCGGGGAGCTGTTTTTT
TRBJ2-3,-,TRBV4-3,-,CASSRKGGVSTDTQYF,TGCGCCAGCAGCCGCAAGGGGGGGGTAAGCACAGATACGCAGTATTTT
TRBJ2-5,-,TRBV5-4,TRBD2,CASSLGSGGFEETQYF,TGTGCCAGCAGCTTGGGTAGCGGGGGGTTTGAAGAGACCCAGTACTTC
TRBJ1-6,few,TRBV7-2,TRBD1,CASSPGQGSSPLHF,TGTGCCAGCAGCCCAGGACAGGGCAGCTCACCCCTCCACTTT
TRBJ1-5,-,TRBV7-8,-,CASSLALPSGLAPQHF,TGTGCCAGCAGCTTAGCGCTTCCATCAGGCTTGGCGCCCCAGCATTTT
TRBJ2-6,once,TRBV6-5,TRBD2,CASSYGGGSGANVLTF,TGTGCCAGCAGTTACGGGGGGGGGTCTGGGGCCAACGTCCTGACTTTC
TRBJ1-1,-,TRBV11-3,-,CASSLAGNTEAFF,TGTGCCAGCAGCTTAGCAGGGAACACTGAAGCTTTCTTT
TRBJ2-7,-,TRBV5-6,TRBD1,CASRKDRVEQYF,TGTGCCAGCAGGAAGGACAGGGTCGAGCAGTACTTC
TRBJ2-3,-,TRBV6-5,TRBD2,CASSYAGAPGDTQYF,TGTGCCAGCAGTTACGCGGGAGCCCCCGGGGATACGCAGTATTTT
TRBJ2-5,-,TRBV6-5,TRBD1,CASSHRGGETQYF,TGTGCCAGCAGCCACAGGGGTGGGGAGACCCAGTACTTC
TRBJ1-1,-,TRBV27,-,CASSLSTDTEAFF,TGTGCCAGCAGTTTATCGACAGACACTGAAGCTTTCTTT
TRBJ2-3,-,TRBV19,TRBD2,CASSIPRGRGTDTQYF,TGTGCCAGTAGTATTCCCCGGGGGAGGGGAACAGATACGCAGTATTTT
TRBJ2-3,-,TRBV4-3,TRBD2,CASSQYGLVSTDTQYF,TGCGCCAGCAGCCAATACGGACTAGTTTCAACAGATACGCAGTATTTT
TRBJ2-2,-,TRBV28,TRBD2,CASTGGLAGGLGGELFF,TGTGCCAGCACCGGGGGACTAGCGGGAGGGCTGGGCGGGGAGCTGTTTTTT
TRBJ2-3,-,TRBV10-3,TRBD2,CAISGGSEDTQYF,TGTGCCATCAGTGGCGGGAGCGAAGATACGCAGTATTTT
TRBJ2-5,-,TRBV19,TRBD1,CASGTGGFETQYF,TGTGCCTCCGGGACAGGGGGGTTCGAGACCCAGTACTTC
TRBJ2-2,-,TRBV19,TRBD2,CASSIPGLAEGSNTGELFF,TGTGCCAGTAGTATCCCCGGACTAGCGGAAGGATCGAACACCGGGGAGCTGTTTTTT
TRBJ1-1,-,TRBV11-1,-,CASSLKIRNTEAFF,TGTGCCAGCAGCCTAAAGATTCGGAACACTGAAGCTTTCTTT
TRBJ1-5,-,TRBV27,-,CASSLGRAVDQPQHF,TGTGCCAGCAGCCTAGGGAGGGCAGTAGATCAGCCCCAGCATTTT
TRBJ2-3,-,TRBV5-1,-,CASRLEGGPDTQYF,TGCGCCAGCAGATTGGAGGGGGGGCCAGATACGCAGTATTTT
TRBJ2-5,-,TRBV29-1,-,CSVGQGQETQYF,TGCAGCGTTGGGCAGGGCCAAGAGACCCAGTACTTC
TRBJ2-3,once,TRBV5-4,-,CASSSTHTDTQYF,TGTGCCAGCAGCTCCACTCATACAGATACGCAGTATTTT
TRBJ2-7,once,TRBV5-1,TRBD1,CASSKDRVNEQYF,TGCGCCAGCAGCAAGGACAGGGTGAACGAGCAGTACTTC
TRBJ2-5,-,TRBV4-3,TRBD2,CASSQEALAGLQETQYF,TGCGCCAGCAGCCAAGAAGCTCTAGCGGGGCTCCAAGAGACCCAGTACTTC
TRBJ2-7,-,TRBV10-3,TRBD2,CAISESDRLAGFYEQYF,TGTGCCATCAGTGAGTCGGATAGACTAGCGGGATTCTACGAGCAGTACTTC
TRBJ2-2,-,TRBV6-5,TRBD2,CATKRSGANTGELFF,TGTGCCACAAAGAGAAGCGGGGCGAACACCGGGGAGCTGTTTTTT
TRBJ2-5,-,TRBV4-3,-,CASSQEREQFQETQYF,TGCGCCAGCAGCCAAGAGAGGGAACAGTTCCAAGAGACCCAGTACTTC
TRBJ2-1,-,TRBV19,TRBD2,CASSTMLAGEQFF,TGTGCCAGTAGTACCATGCTAGCGGGAGAGCAGTTCTTC
TRBJ2-5,-,TRBV5-1,-,CASSRLQETQYF,TGCGCCAGCAGTCGTCTACAAGAGACCCAGTACTTC
TRBJ1-1,-,TRBV14,TRBD1,CASSPGGRASEAFF,TGTGCCAGCAGCCCAGGGGGCCGCGCTTCTGAAGCTTTCTTT
TRBJ2-5,-,TRBV19,TRBD1,CASSPFRDRDQETQYF,TGTGCCAGTAGTCCGTTCAGAGACAGGGACCAAGAGACCCAGTACTTC
TRBJ1-4,-,TRBV4-3,-,CASSLGNPAANEKLFF,TGCGCCAGCAGCCTCGGAAACCCGGCGGCTAATGAAAAACTGTTTTTT
TRBJ2-5,-,TRBV19,TRBD2,CASSMVREGTQYF,TGTGCCAGTAGTATGGTCCGGGAGGGGACCCAGTACTTC
TRBJ2-3,-,TRBV9,TRBD1,CASSTQTGGGTDTQYF,TGTGCCAGCAGCACACAAACAGGGGGAGGCACAGATACGCAGTATTTT
TRBJ1-1,-,TRBV29-1,-,CSVEWANTEAFF,TGCAGCGTTGAATGGGCGAACACTGAAGCTTTCTTT